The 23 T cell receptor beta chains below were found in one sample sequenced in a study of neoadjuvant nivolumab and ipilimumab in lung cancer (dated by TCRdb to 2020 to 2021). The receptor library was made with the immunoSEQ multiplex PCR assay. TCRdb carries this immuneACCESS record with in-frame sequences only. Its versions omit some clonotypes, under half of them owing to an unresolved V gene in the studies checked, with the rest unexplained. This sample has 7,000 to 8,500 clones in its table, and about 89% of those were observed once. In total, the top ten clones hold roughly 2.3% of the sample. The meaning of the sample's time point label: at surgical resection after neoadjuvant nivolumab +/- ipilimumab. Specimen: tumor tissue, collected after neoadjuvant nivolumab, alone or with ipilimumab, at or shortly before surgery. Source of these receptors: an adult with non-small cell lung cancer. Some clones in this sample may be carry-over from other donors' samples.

The CDR3 DNA reads as TGTGCCAGCAGCTTACAGAGCTCCTACGAGCAGTACTTC. This codes for CASSLQSSYEQYF. The chain employs TRBV7-3 and TRBJ2-7; no clear D. This CDR3 has 13 residues. V dropped 2 bases and J dropped 0 bases, with 5 bases sitting between them. CDR1 SGHTA and CDR2 FQGTGA come from the germline V gene.

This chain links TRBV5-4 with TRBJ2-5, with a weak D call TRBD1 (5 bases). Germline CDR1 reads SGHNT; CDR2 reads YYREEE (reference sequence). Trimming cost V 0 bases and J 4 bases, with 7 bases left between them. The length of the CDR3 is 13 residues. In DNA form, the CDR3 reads TGTGCCAGCAGCTTGGAGGGGCGAGAGACCCAGTACTTC. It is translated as CASSLEGRETQYF.

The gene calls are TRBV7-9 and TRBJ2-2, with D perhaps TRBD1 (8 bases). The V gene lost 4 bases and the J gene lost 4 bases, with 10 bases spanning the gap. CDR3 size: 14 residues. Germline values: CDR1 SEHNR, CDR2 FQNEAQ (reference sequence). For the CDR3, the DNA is TGTGCCAGCAGCTACAGGGGGGGCACCGGGGAGCTGTTTTTT. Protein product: CASSYRGGTGELFF.

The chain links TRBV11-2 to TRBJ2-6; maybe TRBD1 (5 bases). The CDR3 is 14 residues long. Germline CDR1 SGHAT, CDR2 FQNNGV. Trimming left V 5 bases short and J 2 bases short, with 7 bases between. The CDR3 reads CASSTGPGANVLTF. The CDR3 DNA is TGTGCCAGCAGCACAGGACCTGGGGCCAACGTCCTGACTTTC.

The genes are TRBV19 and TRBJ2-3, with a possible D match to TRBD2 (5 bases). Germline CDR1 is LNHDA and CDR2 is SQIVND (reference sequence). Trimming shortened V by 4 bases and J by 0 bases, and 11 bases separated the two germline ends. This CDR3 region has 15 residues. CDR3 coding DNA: TGTGCCAGTAGTAGGACTCCCTCTAGCACAGATACGCAGTATTTT. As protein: CASSRTPSSTDTQYF.

The CDR3 protein is CASSYSILGATEAFF. The CDR3 region has the DNA TGTGCCAGCAGTTACTCGATACTGGGGGCTACTGAAGCTTTCTTT. V is TRBV6-5 and J is TRBJ1-1; the D gene is possibly TRBD1 (6 bases). Germline-derived CDR1 and CDR2 are MNHEY and SVGAGI. V shed 0 bases and J shed 5 bases, with 13 bases lying between them. The CDR3 runs 15 residues.

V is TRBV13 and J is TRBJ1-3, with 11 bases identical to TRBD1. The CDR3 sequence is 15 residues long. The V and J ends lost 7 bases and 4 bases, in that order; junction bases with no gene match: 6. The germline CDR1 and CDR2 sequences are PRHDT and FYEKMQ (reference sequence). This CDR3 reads CASTWDRGAGNTIYF. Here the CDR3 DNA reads TGTGCCAGCACCTGGGACAGGGGGGCAGGAAACACCATATATTTT.

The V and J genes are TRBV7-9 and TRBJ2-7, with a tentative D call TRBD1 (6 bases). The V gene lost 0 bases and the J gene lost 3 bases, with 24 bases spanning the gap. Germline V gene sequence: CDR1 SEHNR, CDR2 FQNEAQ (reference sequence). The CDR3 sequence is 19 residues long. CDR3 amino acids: CASSLARVRGGSRYYEQYF. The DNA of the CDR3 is TGTGCCAGCAGCTTAGCGCGGGTGCGAGGGGGAAGCAGATACTACGAGCAGTACTTC.

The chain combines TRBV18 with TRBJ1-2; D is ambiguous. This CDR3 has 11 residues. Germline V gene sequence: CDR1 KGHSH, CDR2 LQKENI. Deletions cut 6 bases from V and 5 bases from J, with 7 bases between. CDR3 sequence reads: CASSPEYGYTF. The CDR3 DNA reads TGTGCCAGCTCCCCCGAATATGGCTACACCTTC.

CDR3 nucleotides: TGTGCCAGCAGTTCCGGACACAACGGGGAGCTGTTTTTT. Its translation is CASSSGHNGELFF. The V call is TRBV7-2, the J call TRBJ2-2; possible D gene TRBD1, 5 bases. Germline values: CDR1 SGHTA, CDR2 FQGNSA. The CDR3 is made up of 13 amino acids. Between the trimmed V and J ends, which lost 6 bases and 7 bases, there was a span of 12 bases.

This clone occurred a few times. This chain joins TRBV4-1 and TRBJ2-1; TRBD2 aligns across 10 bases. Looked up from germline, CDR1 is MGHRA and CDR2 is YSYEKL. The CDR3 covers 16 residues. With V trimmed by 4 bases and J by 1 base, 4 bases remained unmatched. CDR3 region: CASSLAGGRSYNEQFF. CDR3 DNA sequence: TGCGCCAGCAGCCTAGCGGGAGGTCGTTCCTACAATGAGCAGTTCTTC.

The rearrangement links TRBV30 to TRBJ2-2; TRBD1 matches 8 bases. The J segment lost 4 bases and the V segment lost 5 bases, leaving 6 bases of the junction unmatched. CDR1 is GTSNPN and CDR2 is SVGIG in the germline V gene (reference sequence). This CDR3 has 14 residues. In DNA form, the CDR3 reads TGTGCCTGGGATACAGGGGGAGGCACCGGGGAGCTGTTTTTT. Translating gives CAWDTGGGTGELFF.

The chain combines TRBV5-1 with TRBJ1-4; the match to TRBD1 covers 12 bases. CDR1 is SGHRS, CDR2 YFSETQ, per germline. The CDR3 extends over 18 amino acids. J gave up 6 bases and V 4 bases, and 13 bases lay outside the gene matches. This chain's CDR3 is CASSLDRDRGRGDEKLFF. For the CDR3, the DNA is TGCGCCAGCAGCCTTGACCGGGACAGGGGGCGCGGGGATGAAAAACTGTTTTTT.

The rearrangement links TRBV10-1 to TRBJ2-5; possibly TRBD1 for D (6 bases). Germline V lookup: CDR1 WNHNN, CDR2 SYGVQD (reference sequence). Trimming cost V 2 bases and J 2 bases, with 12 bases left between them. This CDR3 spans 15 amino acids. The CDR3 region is CASSEGQSGQETQYF. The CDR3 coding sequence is TGCGCCAGCAGTGAGGGACAGAGCGGACAAGAGACCCAGTACTTC.

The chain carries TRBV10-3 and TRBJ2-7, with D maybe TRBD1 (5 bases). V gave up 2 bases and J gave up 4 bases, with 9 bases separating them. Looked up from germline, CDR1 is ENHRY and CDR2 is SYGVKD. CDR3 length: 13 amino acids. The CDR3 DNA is TGTGCCATCAGTGAGGGCCAGGGTTACGAGCAGTACTTC. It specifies CAISEGQGYEQYF.

CDR3 sequence: CASSRLGLLRSTDTQYF. The CDR3 region has the DNA TGTGCCAGCTCCCGACTAGGGCTACTGAGAAGCACAGATACGCAGTATTTT. The chain combines TRBV11-2 with TRBJ2-3, with a weak D call TRBD2 (6 bases). Trimming cost V 8 bases and J 0 bases, with 21 bases left between them. CDR1 is SGHAT and CDR2 is FQNNGV in the germline V gene. This CDR3 spans 17 amino acids. Filled out from reference TRBV11-2 and TRBJ2-3, the complete variable domain reads EAGVAQSPRYKIIEKRQSVAFWCNPISGHATLYWYQQILGQGPKLLIQFQNNGVVDDSQLPKDRFSAERLKGVDSTLKIQPAKLEDSAVYLCASSRLGLLRSTDTQYFGPGTRLTVL.

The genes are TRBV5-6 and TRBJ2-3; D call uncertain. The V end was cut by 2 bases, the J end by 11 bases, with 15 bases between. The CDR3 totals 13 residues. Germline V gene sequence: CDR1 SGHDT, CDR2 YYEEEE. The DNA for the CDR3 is TGTGCCAGCAGCTTACCCGCCTCCTCGCAGCAGTATTTT. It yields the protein CASSLPASSQQYF.

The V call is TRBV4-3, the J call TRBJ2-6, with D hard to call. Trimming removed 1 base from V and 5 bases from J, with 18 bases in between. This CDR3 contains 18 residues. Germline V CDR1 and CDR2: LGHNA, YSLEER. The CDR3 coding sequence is TGCGCCAGCAGCCAAGGCTTCAGCCAAGCCTCGCGGGCCAACGTCCTGACTTTC. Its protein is CASSQGFSQASRANVLTF.

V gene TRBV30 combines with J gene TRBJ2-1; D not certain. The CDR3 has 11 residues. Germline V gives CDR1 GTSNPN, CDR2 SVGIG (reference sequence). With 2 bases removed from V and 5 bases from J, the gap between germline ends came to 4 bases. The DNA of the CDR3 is TGTGCCTGGAGTCACGACAATGAGCAGTTCTTC. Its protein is CAWSHDNEQFF.

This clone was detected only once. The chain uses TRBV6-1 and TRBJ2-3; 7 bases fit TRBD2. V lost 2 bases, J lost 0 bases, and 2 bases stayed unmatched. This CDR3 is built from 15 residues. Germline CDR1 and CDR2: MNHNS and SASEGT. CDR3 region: CASSESSGSTDTQYF. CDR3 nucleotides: TGTGCCAGCAGTGAAAGTAGCGGGAGCACAGATACGCAGTATTTT.

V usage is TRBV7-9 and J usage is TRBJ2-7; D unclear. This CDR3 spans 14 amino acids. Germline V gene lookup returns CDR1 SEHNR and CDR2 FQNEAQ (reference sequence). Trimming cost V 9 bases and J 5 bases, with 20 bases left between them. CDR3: CARGNEDVSDEQYF. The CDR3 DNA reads TGTGCCAGAGGGAATGAGGACGTCTCTGACGAGCAGTACTTC. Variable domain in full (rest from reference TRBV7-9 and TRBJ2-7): DTGVSQNPRHKITKRGQNVTFRCDPISEHNRLYWYRQTLGQGPEFLTYFQNEAQLEKSRLLSDRFSAERPKGSFSTLEIQRTEQGDSAMYLCARGNEDVSDEQYFGPGTRLTVT.

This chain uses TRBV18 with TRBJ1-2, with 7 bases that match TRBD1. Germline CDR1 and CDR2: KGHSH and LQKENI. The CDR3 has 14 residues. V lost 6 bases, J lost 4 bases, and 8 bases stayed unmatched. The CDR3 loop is CASSQSTGPYGYTF. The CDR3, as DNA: TGTGCCAGCTCCCAGTCGACAGGGCCCTATGGCTACACCTTC.

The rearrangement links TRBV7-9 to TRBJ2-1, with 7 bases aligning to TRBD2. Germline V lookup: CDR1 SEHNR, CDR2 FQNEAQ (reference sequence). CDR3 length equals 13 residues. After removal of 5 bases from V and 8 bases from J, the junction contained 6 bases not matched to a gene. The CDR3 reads CASSAGLKDEQFF. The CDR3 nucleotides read TGTGCCAGCAGCGCGGGACTAAAGGATGAGCAGTTCTTC. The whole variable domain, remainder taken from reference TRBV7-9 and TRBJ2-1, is DTGVSQNPRHKITKRGQNVTFRCDPISEHNRLYWYRQTLGQGPEFLTYFQNEAQLEKSRLLSDRFSAERPKGSFSTLEIQRTEQGDSAMYLCASSAGLKDEQFFGPGTRLTVL.